The 6 T cell receptor beta chains below all came from one sample that was sequenced in a study of T-cell reconstitution after alpha-beta-depleted transplantation in children. As it was prepared, the TCRbeta library received unique molecular identifiers. TCRdb redid the calling of the PCR reads with MiXCR, one entry per CDR3 protein. The data hold 190,000 or so distinct CDR3 sequences, with about 6.3% observed a single time. Sequencing used PBMCs from the stem cell graft donor, obtained from the stem cell graft. The receptors were sampled from a human donor who donated a stem cell graft to a child with Wiskott-Aldrich syndrome.

For this clonotype: This could be a read error, since a much larger clone is one nucleotide away. The J gene is TRBJ2-1, the V gene TRBV5-4; 10 positions match TRBD2. The CDR3 loop spans 15 amino acids. Germline CDR1 and CDR2: SGHNT and YYREEE (reference sequence). The DNA of the CDR3 is TGTGCCAGCAGCCTAGCGGGGGCTCACTACAATGTGCAGTTCTTC. Translation: CASSLAGAHYNVQFF.

This clonotype was counted a few times. This rearrangement joins TRBV30 to TRBJ1-6, with unresolved D. Trimming pared 5 bases from V and 7 bases from J, leaving 12 bases between. The CDR3 runs to 13 residues. Germline CDR1 reads GTSNPN; CDR2 reads SVGIG (reference sequence). The CDR3 bases are TGTGCCTGGTCACGAGGTGGGAATTCACCCCTCCACTTT. Encoded protein: CAWSRGGNSPLHF.

This clonotype was recorded many times. This sequence joins TRBV20-1 and TRBJ1-2, with D possibly being TRBD1 (6 bases). There are 15 residues in the CDR3. CDR1 and CDR2 (germline): DFQATT, SNEGSKA (reference sequence). V lost 1 base and J 1 base, leaving 13 bases between the germline ends. The CDR3 protein is CSARGGRGHNYGYTF. The DNA of the CDR3 is TGCAGTGCTAGAGGGGGACGGGGGCATAACTATGGCTACACCTTC.

V usage is TRBV7-8 and J usage is TRBJ2-2, with 8 bases that match TRBD1. Germline V lookup: CDR1 SGHVS, CDR2 FQNEAQ. V trimming: 3 bases; J trimming: 0 bases; junction bases outside the gene matches: 3. The CDR3 loop spans 16 amino acids. The CDR3 sequence: CASSLQGASNTGELFF. The CDR3 DNA sequence: TGTGCCAGCAGCTTGCAGGGGGCGTCGAACACCGGGGAGCTGTTTTTT.

This clonotype has a count of ten or more. The rearrangement uses TRBV5-1 and TRBJ2-2; TRBD2 aligns across 7 bases. The germline gives CDR1 SGHRS, CDR2 YFSETQ. With 4 bases clipped from V and 4 bases from J, the junction kept 19 bases outside the gene matches. CDR3 size: 19 residues. As DNA, the CDR3 is TGCGCCAGCAGCCTACAAACCAGACGGATGCGCGGGGGCACCGGGGAGCTGTTTTTT. This encodes CASSLQTRRMRGGTGELFF.

There are many counts of this clonotype. The rearrangement joins TRBV4-2 to TRBJ2-1; 12 nucleotides match TRBD2. J was trimmed by 8 bases and V by 4 bases; bases with no gene match: 15. The CDR3 contains 18 residues. Germline V gene sequence: CDR1 LGHNA, CDR2 YNFKEQ. CDR3 nucleotide sequence: TGTGCCAGCAGCCTCGTAGCGGCACTAGCGGGAGGTTTTTATGAGCAGTTCTTC. It encodes CASSLVAALAGGFYEQFF.